This passage covers 13 T cell receptor beta chains from one sample sequenced in a study of beta chain features in type 1 diabetes. Study-level results: Significant though moderate, a shortening of TCRB CDR3s appeared in all four CD4+ subsets of Type 1 diabetes patients.

The antigens these receptors bind are not known. Reverse transcription of all isolated RNA meant that expressed TCRB transcripts were sequenced. Using immunoSEQ multiplex PCR, the repertoire was profiled, and TCRdb retains in-frame clones only, with some absent. In the table there are some 700,000 clones, roughly an eighth of which are singletons. The specimen was naive CD4+ T cells from blood. These TCRs come from a man aged 18 to 29 with type 1 diabetes.

The rearrangement uses TRBV6-5 and TRBJ2-2, with TRBD1 matching 8 bases. J was trimmed by 4 bases and V by 6 bases; bases with no gene match: 7. This CDR3 region has 15 residues. Looked up from germline, CDR1 is MNHEY and CDR2 is SVGAGI. The CDR3 nucleotides read TGTGCCAGCAGCCCGCAGGGGGCGGTCACCGGGGAGCTGTTTTTT. This gives the protein CASSPQGAVTGELFF.

The V call is TRBV7-9, the J call TRBJ1-2, with TRBD1 identical over 7 bases. Germline-derived CDR1 and CDR2 are SEHNR and FQNEAQ (reference sequence). The V segment lost 5 bases and the J segment 8 bases; nucleotides outside the gene matches: 11. The CDR3 contains 14 residues. The CDR3 is CASSPPTGTRGYTF. The CDR3 DNA reads as TGTGCCAGCAGCCCACCGACAGGGACGAGAGGCTACACCTTC.

The gene calls are TRBV6-1 and TRBJ1-1; D not resolved. Germline V gene lookup returns CDR1 MNHNS and CDR2 SASEGT. The CDR3 spans 11 residues. V was cut by 6 bases and J by 6 bases, with 8 bases left in between. The CDR3 reads CASRDTAEAFF. CDR3 sequence (DNA): TGTGCCAGCAGGGATACAGCTGAAGCTTTCTTT.

V and J are TRBV7-8 and TRBJ2-5; D possibly corresponds to TRBD1 (5 bases). With 7 bases removed from V and 4 bases from J, the gap between germline ends came to 13 bases. The germline CDR1 and CDR2 sequences are SGHVS and FQNEAQ. This CDR3 has 13 amino acids. The CDR3 reads CASTPGQRETQYF. The CDR3 DNA sequence: TGTGCCAGCACCCCAGGGCAAAGAGAGACCCAGTACTTC.

This clone was detected a few times. The chain couples TRBV27 to TRBJ1-2, with 7 bases that match TRBD1. The CDR3 has 17 residues. The V gene's germline CDR1 is MNHEY and CDR2 SMNVEV (reference sequence). The V and J ends lost 0 bases and 4 bases, in that order; junction bases with no gene match: 11. DNA of the CDR3: TGTGCCAGCAGTTTATCTACCGGGACAGCGGACCTCTATGGCTACACCTTC. Translated: CASSLSTGTADLYGYTF.

In this sample, this clone turned up a few times. The chain combines TRBV7-2 with TRBJ2-1; D may correspond to TRBD1 or TRBD2 (5 bases each). The CDR3 is 18 residues long. V lost 0 bases and J lost 9, with 24 bases in between. Germline V gene lookup returns CDR1 SGHTA and CDR2 FQGNSA. The DNA of the CDR3 is TGTGCCAGCAGCTTAGCTGCGTTCGACGTGACGGGGCCCTTTGAGCAGTTCTTC. Translated, it gives CASSLAAFDVTGPFEQFF.

The rearrangement uses TRBV5-6 and TRBJ2-7, with D unclear. The CDR3 loop spans 13 amino acids. V lost 4 bases, J lost 3 bases, and 11 bases lay in between. CDR1 and CDR2 (germline): SGHDT, YYEEEE. CDR3 sequence reads: CASSHSLNYEQYF. DNA for the CDR3: TGTGCCAGCAGCCACAGCTTGAACTACGAGCAGTACTTC.

V is TRBV7-2 and J is TRBJ2-3; TRBD2 aligns across 8 bases. After removal of 4 bases from V and 6 bases from J, the junction contained 12 bases not matched to a gene. The CDR3 length is 16 residues. Germline V lookup: CDR1 SGHTA, CDR2 FQGNSA. The CDR3 is CASSSRGRGEGDTQYF. The CDR3 nucleotides are TGTGCCAGCAGCTCCCGCGGGCGGGGGGAAGGGGATACGCAGTATTTT.

There are a few counts of this clone. The chain recombines TRBV7-2 with TRBJ2-1; the D gene is possibly TRBD2 (5 bases). V was pared by 5 bases and J by 0 bases, with 11 bases between. This CDR3 comprises 15 residues. Germline values: CDR1 SGHTA, CDR2 FQGNSA. CDR3: CASSSWESSYNEQFF. CDR3 nucleotides: TGTGCCAGCAGCAGCTGGGAGAGCTCCTACAATGAGCAGTTCTTC.

The rearrangement joins TRBV29-1 to TRBJ2-1; TRBD1 matches at 7 bases. The CDR3 loop spans 15 amino acids. V trimming: 8 bases; J trimming: 2 bases; junction bases outside the gene matches: 12. From germline, CDR1 is SQVTM and CDR2 ANQGSEA. The CDR3 sequence: CSSARGTVPYNEQFF. The CDR3 DNA reads as TGCAGCTCCGCCCGTGGGACAGTTCCCTACAATGAGCAGTTCTTC.

In DNA form, the CDR3 reads TGTGCCAGCAGTCTCGGGGGGGGCACCGGGGAGCTGTTTTTT. Residues: CASSLGGGTGELFF. The chain links TRBV6-5 to TRBJ2-2, with 8 bases matching TRBD2. V was pared by 5 bases and J by 4 bases, with 3 bases of the junction left unmatched. CDR3 size: 14 residues. Germline values: CDR1 MNHEY, CDR2 SVGAGI.

In its sample, this clone was seen a few times. Other DNA sequences of this sample code for an identical CDR3. This sequence joins TRBV5-1 and TRBJ2-7; TRBD1 matches at 9 bases. Germline CDR1 reads SGHRS; CDR2 reads YFSETQ. V was pared by 4 bases and J by 2 bases, with 7 bases of the junction left unmatched. This CDR3 has 15 amino acids. CDR3 bases: TGCGCCAGCAGCCTCGAAGGGACAGGGCCCTACGAGCAGTACTTC. It codes for CASSLEGTGPYEQYF.

CDR3 amino acids: CASSPGLAGNTQYF. The CDR3 DNA follows: TGTGCCAGCAGCCCCGGACTCGCCGGGAATACGCAGTATTTT. The gene calls are TRBV7-2 and TRBJ2-3; perhaps TRBD2 as D (5 bases). This CDR3 is built from 14 residues. V was trimmed by 5 bases and J by 7 bases, leaving 16 bases between them. CDR1 and CDR2 from the germline V gene are SGHTA and FQGNSA.